This entry describes one TCR beta chain. No antigen is known for it. Time point given: week 23, last vaccination. The study gave 300 ug of mutant IDH1 20-mer peptide per vaccine dose, with topical imiquimod. The data were produced by immunoSEQ multiplex PCR, yet TCRdb's version contains in-frame clones alone and is incomplete. The repertoire includes about 43,000 clones, approximately 88% of them detected once, and about 2.5% sits in the top ten. The data were taken from a study of a mutant IDH1 vaccine in newly diagnosed glioma. About the research overall: Eight vaccinations reached patients in weeks 1, 3, 5, 7, 11, 15, 19 and 23. Vaccinations were initiated 4-6 weeks following radiotherapy alone, or were given together with temozolomide cycles. Earlier therapy was either radiotherapy, temozolomide, or both, and most got both. Points from the study as a whole: Changes in the top peripheral T cell clonotypes seemingly had no bearing on pseudoprogression.

The starting material was PBMCs, obtained from a glioma patient whose treatment included an IDH1 peptide vaccine. This sequence was found in a young woman with glioma. Some clones in this sample may be carry-over from other donors' samples.

CDR3 bases: TGTGCCAGTAGACAGGGGGCGGTTCAGCCCCAGCATTTT. Its translation is CASRQGAVQPQHF. The chain combines TRBV19 with TRBJ1-5; the match to TRBD1 covers 9 bases. Germline V gene sequence: CDR1 LNHDA, CDR2 SQIVND (reference sequence). The CDR3 consists of 13 residues. J gave up 6 bases and V 6 bases, and 3 bases lay outside the gene matches. Full variable domain (remainder filled in from reference TRBV19 and TRBJ1-5): DGGITQSPKYLFRKEGQNVTLSCEQNLNHDAMYWYRQDPGQGLRLIYYSQIVNDFQKGDIAEGYSVSREKKESFPLTVTSAQKNPTAFYLCASRQGAVQPQHFGDGTRLSIL.